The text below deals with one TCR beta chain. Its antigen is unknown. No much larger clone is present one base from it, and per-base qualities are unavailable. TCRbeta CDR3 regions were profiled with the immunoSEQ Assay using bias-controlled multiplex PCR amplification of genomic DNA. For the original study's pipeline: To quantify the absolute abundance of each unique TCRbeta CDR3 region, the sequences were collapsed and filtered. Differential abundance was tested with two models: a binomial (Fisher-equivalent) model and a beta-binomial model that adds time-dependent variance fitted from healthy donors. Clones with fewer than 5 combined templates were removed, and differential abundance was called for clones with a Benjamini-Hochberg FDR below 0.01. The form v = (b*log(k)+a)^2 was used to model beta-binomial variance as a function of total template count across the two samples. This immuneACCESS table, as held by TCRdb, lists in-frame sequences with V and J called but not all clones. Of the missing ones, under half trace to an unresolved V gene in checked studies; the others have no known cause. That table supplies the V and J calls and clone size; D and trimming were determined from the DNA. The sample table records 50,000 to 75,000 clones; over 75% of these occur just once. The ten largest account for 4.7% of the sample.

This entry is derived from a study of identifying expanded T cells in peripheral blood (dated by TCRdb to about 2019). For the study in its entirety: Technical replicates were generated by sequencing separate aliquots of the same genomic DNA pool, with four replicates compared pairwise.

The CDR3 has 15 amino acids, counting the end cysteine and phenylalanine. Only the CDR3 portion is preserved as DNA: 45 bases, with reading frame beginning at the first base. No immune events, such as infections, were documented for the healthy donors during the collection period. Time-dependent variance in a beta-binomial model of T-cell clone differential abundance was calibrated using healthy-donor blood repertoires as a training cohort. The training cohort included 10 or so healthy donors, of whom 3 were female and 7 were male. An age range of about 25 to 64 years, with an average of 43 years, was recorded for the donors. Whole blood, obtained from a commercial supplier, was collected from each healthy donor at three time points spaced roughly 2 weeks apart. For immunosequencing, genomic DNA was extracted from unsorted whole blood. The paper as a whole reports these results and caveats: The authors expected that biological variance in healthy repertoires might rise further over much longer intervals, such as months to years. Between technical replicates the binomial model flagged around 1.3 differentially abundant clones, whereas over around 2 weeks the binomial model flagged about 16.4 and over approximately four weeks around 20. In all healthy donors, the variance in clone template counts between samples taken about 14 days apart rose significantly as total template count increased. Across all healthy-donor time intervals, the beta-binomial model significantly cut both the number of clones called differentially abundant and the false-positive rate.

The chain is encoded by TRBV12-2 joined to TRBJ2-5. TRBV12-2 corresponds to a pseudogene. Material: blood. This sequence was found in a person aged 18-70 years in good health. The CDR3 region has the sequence CASRPLGVRAETQYF. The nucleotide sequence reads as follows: TGTGCAAGTCGCCCACTCGGGGTCAGGGCAGAGACCCAGTACTTC.